One and the same sample provided the 5 T cell receptor delta chains below, sequenced in a study of gamma delta lymphoproliferative disorders and STAT genes. Genomic DNA from isolated PBMCs served as the sequencing template. TCRdb reanalysed the multiplex PCR reads via CATT. The sample consists of about 2,300 delta-chain clones, about 1.5% of them appearing once. Sequencing was done on a sample of blood. The receptor source for this set is a human donor in good health.

Comments on this clone: TCRdb lists the protein of a much larger clone for this DNA, which differs at residue 10, so this is likely a read error; the protein given here is translated from the DNA itself. The rearrangement links TRDV3 to TRDJ1, with D possibly being TRDD3 (5 bases). The germline V gene has CDR1 TVYSNPD and CDR2 GDNSRS (reference sequence). The length of the CDR3 is 17 residues. V lost 3 bases, J lost 4 bases, and 27 bases lay in between. The CDR3 here is CAFNPSSDWRIGDKLIF. CDR3 nucleotide sequence: TGTGCCTTCAACCCCTCCTCCGACTGGAGGATAGGCGATAAACTCATCTTT.

This clone ranks as large. The same CDR3 can be traced to other DNA sequences in this sample. The CDR3 here is CACDSVGDNPDKLIF. The CDR3 DNA is TGTGCCTGTGACAGCGTGGGGGATAACCCCGATAAACTCATCTTT. This chain links TRDV2 with TRDJ1; TRDD3 matches 9 bases. The CDR3 consists of 15 residues. J was trimmed by 3 bases and V by 2 bases; bases with no gene match: 6. The V gene's germline CDR1 is GEAIGNYY and CDR2 EKD.

This clone was counted at least ten times. With only one base between it and a far larger clone, this is likely a read error. Other DNA sequences in this sample translate to the same CDR3. The chain joins TRDV3 to TRDJ1; TRDD3 matches at 7 bases. The germline CDR1 and CDR2 sequences are TVYSNPD and GDNSRS (reference sequence). CDR3 length equals 16 residues. The V gene end was trimmed by 2 bases and the J gene end by 3 bases; junction bases not matched to a gene: 15. CDR3 residues: CAFWGSLEGLADKLIF. The CDR3, as DNA: TGTGCCTTTTGGGGGAGCCTAGAGGGGCTCGCCGATAAACTCATCTTT. Supplemented by reference TRDV3 and TRDJ1, the full variable domain reads CDKVTQSSPDQTVASGSEVVLLCTYDTVYSNPDLFWYRIRPDYSFQFVFYGDNSRSEGADFTQGRFSVKHILTQKAFHLVISPVRTEDSATYYCAFWGSLEGLADKLIFGKGTRVTVEP.

A note on this clone: TCRdb has a much larger clone's protein, which differs at residue 13 from the translation of this DNA, likely because of a read error; what is shown is the protein translated from the DNA. The chain couples TRDV2 to TRDJ1; 13 positions agree with TRDD3. The CDR3 contains 18 residues. Germline trimming cut 0 bases from V and 5 bases from J; bases unmatched to any gene: 11. The germline V gene encodes CDR1 GEAIGNYY and CDR2 EKD. This CDR3 reads CACDTVITGGYERDKLIF. CDR3 sequence (DNA): TGTGCCTGTGACACCGTAATCACTGGGGGATACGAGCGTGATAAACTCATCTTT.

This clone was seen only a few times. The TCRdb record carries a much larger clone's protein, which differs from this DNA's translation at residues 3 and 16; a read error is the likely cause, and the protein listed here is the DNA translation. V gene TRDV1 combines with J gene TRDJ1, with 13 nucleotides matching TRDD3. The germline V gene has CDR1 TSWWSYY and CDR2 QGS. The CDR3 contains 25 residues. CDR3 bases: TGTGCTTTTGGGGAACCGTTACTAACCCGTACTGGGGGATACGCGGAGAAGCTCTACACCGATAAACTCATCTTT. Its protein product is CAFGEPLLTRTGGYAEKLYTDKLIF.